The clone carrying this TCR beta chain was seen a handful of times. The authors' processing: Amplification with reference gene primers provided the estimates of nucleated cell counts. Assay used: immunoSEQ multiplex PCR; TCRdb lists only in-frame clones, some missing. V and J calls and clone size are as listed in that table; D and trimming were resolved from the DNA. Of around 160,000 clones listed, roughly 77% are singletons. This entry belongs to a study of blood T cell repertoires in COVID-19. Study-level information: Both acute and convalescent COVID-19 samples were obtained from the United States, Italy and Spain. Sample material is recorded as cDNA or gDNA derived from T cells, B-cell-depleted T cells, or PBMCs.

The germline V and J ends were trimmed by 0 bases and 6 bases, with 14 bases remaining between them. The length of the CDR3 is 14 residues. Germline CDR1 GTSNPN, CDR2 SVGIG (reference sequence). The receptor was derived from a human donor in a cohort sampled during active COVID-19. The sample comprised peripheral blood. This rearrangement joins TRBV30 to TRBJ1-1; D might be TRBD1 (5 bases). CDR3 DNA sequence: TGTGCCTGGAGTGTTGCAGGGATGGGCGCTGAAGCTTTCTTT. It encodes CAWSVAGMGAEAFF.